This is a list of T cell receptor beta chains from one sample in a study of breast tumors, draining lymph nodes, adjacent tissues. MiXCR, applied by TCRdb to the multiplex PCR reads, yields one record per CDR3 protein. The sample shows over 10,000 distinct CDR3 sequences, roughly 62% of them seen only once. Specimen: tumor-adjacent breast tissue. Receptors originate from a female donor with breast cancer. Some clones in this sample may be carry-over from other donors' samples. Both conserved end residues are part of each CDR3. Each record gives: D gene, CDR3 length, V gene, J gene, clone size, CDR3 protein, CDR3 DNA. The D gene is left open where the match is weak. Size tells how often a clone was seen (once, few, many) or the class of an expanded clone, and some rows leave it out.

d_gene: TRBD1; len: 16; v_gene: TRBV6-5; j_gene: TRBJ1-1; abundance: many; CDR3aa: CASSNDPRTGWTEAFF; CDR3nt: TGTGCCAGCAGTAACGACCCCCGGACAGGGTGGACTGAAGCTTTCTTT
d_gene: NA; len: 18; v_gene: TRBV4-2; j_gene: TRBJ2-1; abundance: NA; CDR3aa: CASSPPTEWGFPYNEQFF; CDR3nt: TGTGCCAGCAGCCCCCCAACCGAGTGGGGTTTTCCTTACAATGAGCAGTTCTTC
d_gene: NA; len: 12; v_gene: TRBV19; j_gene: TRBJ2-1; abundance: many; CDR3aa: CASKGTYNEQFF; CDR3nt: TGTGCCAGTAAGGGGACTTACAATGAGCAGTTCTTC
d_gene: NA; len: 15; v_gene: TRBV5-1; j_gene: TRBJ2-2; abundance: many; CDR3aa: CASSYSGPNTGELFF; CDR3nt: TGCGCCAGCAGCTATTCCGGACCAAACACCGGGGAGCTGTTTTTT
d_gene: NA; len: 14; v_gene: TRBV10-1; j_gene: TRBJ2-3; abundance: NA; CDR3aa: CASHHRLPTDTQYF; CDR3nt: TGCGCCAGCCATCACAGACTCCCCACAGATACGCAGTATTTT
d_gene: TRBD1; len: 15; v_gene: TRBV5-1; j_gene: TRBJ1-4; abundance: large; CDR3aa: CASSLVGTGGEKLFF; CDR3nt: TGCGCCAGCAGCTTGGTCGGGACAGGGGGTGAAAAACTGTTTTTT
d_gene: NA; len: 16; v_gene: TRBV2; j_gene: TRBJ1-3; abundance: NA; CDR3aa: CASSVQGPSSGNTIYF; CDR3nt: TGTGCCAGCAGTGTACAAGGACCTAGCTCTGGAAACACCATATATTTT
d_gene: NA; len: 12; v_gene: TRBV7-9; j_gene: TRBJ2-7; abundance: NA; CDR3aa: CASSSLTYEQYF; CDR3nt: TGTGCCAGCAGCTCACTGACCTACGAGCAGTACTTC
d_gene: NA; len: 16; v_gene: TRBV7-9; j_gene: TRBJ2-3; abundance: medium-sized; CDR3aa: CASSFGGAFEGDTQYF; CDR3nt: TGTGCCAGCAGCTTCGGGGGAGCGTTCGAGGGTGATACGCAGTATTTT
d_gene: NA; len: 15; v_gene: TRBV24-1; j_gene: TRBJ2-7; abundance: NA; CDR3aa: CATSASQGLRYEQYF; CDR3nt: TGTGCCACCAGTGCCTCGCAGGGGTTGAGGTACGAGCAGTACTTC
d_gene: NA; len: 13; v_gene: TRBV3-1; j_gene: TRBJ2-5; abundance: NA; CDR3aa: CASSQAGKETQYF; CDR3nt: TGTGCCAGCAGCCAAGCTGGAAAAGAGACCCAGTACTTC
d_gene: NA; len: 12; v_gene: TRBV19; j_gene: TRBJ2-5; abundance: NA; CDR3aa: CASSTGEETQYF; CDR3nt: TGTGCCAGTAGTACGGGGGAAGAGACCCAGTACTTC
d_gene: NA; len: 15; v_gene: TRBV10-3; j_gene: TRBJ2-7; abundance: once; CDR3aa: CAISERGGLDHEQYF; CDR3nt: TGTGCCATCAGTGAGAGGGGGGGCTTGGACCACGAGCAGTACTTC
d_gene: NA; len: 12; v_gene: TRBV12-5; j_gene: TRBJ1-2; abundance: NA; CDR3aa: CTSSSANYGYTF; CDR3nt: TGTACCAGCAGTTCAGCCAACTATGGCTACACCTTC
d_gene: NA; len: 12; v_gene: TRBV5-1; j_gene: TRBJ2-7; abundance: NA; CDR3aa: CASSPGTCEQYF; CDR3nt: TGTGCCAGCAGCCCTGGTACCTGCGAGCAGTACTTC
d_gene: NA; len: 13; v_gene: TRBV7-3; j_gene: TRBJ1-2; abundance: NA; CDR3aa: CASSSFGVYGYTF; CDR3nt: TGTGCCAGCAGCTCTTTTGGGGTATATGGCTACACCTTC
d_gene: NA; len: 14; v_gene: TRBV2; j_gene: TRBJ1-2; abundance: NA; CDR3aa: CAKKGRPSPSGYTF; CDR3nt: TGTGCCAAAAAGGGGAGGCCGTCTCCCAGTGGCTACACCTTC
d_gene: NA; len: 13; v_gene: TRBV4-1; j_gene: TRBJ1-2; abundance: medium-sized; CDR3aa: CASSQEQIYGYTF; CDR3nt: TGCGCCAGCAGCCAAGAACAGATTTATGGCTACACCTTC
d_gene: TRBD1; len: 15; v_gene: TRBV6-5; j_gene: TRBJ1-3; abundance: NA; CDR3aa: CASSKTGDSGNTIYF; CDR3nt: TGTGCCAGCAGTAAGACAGGGGACTCTGGAAACACCATATATTTT
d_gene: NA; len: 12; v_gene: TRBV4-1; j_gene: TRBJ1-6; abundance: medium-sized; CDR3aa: CASSHGNSPLHF; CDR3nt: TGCGCCAGCAGCCACGGAAATTCACCCCTCCACTTT
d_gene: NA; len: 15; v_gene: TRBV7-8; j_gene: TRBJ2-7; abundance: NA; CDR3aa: CASSLGAYEAHEQYF; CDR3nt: TGTGCCAGCAGCTTAGGTGCCTACGAGGCCCACGAGCAGTACTTC
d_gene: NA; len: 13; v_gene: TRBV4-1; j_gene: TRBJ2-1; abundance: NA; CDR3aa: CASSHSNGDEQFF; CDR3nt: TGCGCCAGCAGCCATTCAAACGGGGATGAGCAGTTCTTC
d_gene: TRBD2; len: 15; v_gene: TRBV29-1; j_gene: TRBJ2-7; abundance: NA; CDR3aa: CSVLPSSGRGYEQYF; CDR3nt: TGCAGCGTTCTTCCCTCTAGCGGGAGGGGTTACGAGCAGTACTTC
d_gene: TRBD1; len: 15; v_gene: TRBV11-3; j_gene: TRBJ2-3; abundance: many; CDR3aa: CASSLTGANTDTQYF; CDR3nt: TGTGCCAGCAGCTTGACAGGGGCCAACACAGATACGCAGTATTTT
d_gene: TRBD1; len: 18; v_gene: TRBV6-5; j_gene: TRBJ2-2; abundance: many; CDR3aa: CASRFIRTGGVFTGELFF; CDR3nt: TGTGCCAGCAGGTTTATCCGGACAGGGGGCGTTTTCACCGGGGAGCTGTTTTTT
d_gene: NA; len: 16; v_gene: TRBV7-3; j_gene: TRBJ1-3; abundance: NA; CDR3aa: CASSLVRRNSGNTIYF; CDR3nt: TGTGCCAGCAGCTTAGTCCGCAGGAACTCTGGAAACACCATATATTTT
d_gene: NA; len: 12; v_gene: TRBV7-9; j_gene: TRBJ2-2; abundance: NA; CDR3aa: CASSFLGGELFF; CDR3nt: TGTGCCAGCAGCTTCCTTGGGGGGGAGCTGTTTTTT
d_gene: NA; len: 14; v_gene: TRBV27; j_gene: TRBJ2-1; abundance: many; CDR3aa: CASSFVGTPNEQFF; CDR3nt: TGTGCCAGCAGTTTCGTAGGGACTCCGAATGAGCAGTTCTTC
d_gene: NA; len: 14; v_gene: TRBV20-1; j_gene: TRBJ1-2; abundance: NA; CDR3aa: CSAPGEGSFYGYTF; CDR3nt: TGCAGTGCCCCCGGAGAGGGGAGTTTCTATGGCTACACCTTC
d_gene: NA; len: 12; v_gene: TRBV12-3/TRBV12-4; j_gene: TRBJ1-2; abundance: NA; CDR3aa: CASSLANYGYTF; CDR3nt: TGTGCCAGCAGCCTAGCTAACTATGGCTACACCTTC
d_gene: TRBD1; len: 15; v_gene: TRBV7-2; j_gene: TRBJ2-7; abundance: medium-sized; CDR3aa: CASSIRGTGSYEQYF; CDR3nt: TGTGCCAGCAGCATCCGGGGGACAGGGTCCTACGAGCAGTACTTC
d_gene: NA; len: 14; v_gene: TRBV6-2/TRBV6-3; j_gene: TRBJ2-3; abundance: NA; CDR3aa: CASSYLGTTDTQYF; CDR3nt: TGTGCCAGCAGTTACTTGGGCACCACAGATACGCAGTATTTT
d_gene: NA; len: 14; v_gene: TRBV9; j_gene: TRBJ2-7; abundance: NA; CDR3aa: CASSVGRFSYEQYF; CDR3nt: TGTGCCAGCAGCGTGGGCAGATTCTCCTACGAGCAGTACTTC
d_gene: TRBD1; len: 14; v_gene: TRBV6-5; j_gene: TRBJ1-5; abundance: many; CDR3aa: CASKQGVSNQPQHF; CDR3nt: TGTGCCAGCAAGCAGGGGGTCAGCAATCAGCCCCAGCATTTT
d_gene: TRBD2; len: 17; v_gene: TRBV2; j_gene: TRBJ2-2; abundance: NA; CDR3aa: CASSEFLAGGPNRELFF; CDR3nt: TGTGCCAGCAGTGAATTTCTAGCGGGGGGGCCAAACCGGGAGCTGTTTTTT